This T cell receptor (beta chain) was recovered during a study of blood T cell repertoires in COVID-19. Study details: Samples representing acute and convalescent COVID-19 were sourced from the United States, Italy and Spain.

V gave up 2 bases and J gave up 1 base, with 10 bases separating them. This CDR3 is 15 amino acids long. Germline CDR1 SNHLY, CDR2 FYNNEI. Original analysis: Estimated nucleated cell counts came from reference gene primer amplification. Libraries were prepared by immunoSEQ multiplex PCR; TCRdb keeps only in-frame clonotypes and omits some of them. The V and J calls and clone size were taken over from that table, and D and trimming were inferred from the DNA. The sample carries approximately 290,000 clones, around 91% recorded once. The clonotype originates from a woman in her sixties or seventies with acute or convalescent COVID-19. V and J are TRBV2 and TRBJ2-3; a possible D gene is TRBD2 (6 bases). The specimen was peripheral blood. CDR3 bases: TGTGCCAGCAGTGAACTAGCGTTGGGCACAGATACGCAGTATTTT. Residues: CASSELALGTDTQYF.